These 27 T cell receptor beta chains were all obtained from the same sample, sequenced in a study of PD-1 blockade in classical Hodgkin lymphoma. Clones were sequenced by immunoSEQ multiplex PCR, and TCRdb holds only the in-frame ones, with some missing. The sample has around 70,000 clones, 71% seen once; the top ten hold 9% to 10%. Relapses following autologous stem cell transplantation were seen in all patients, with brentuximab vedotin exposure varying. The sample was peripheral blood mononuclear cells (PBMCs), taken before the second cycle of nivolumab. All receptors derive from a human donor with classical Hodgkin lymphoma.

Only a few counts were recorded for this clone. CDR3 nucleotide sequence: TGTGCCAGTAGTCCCGGGACGGCCACCCAGCATTTT. It encodes CASSPGTATQHF. The chain couples TRBV19 to TRBJ1-5; a weak D match, TRBD1 (5 bases). Trimming pared 5 bases from V and 11 bases from J, leaving 13 bases between. From germline, CDR1 is LNHDA and CDR2 SQIVND (reference sequence). The CDR3 length is 12 residues.

V and J are TRBV29-1 and TRBJ1-2; D is possibly TRBD1 (6 bases). This CDR3 is 13 amino acids long. Germline V CDR1 and CDR2: SQVTM, ANQGSEA. The V end was cut by 3 bases, the J end by 6 bases, with 14 bases between. DNA for the CDR3: TGCAGCGTTGAGGACAGCGAAGCAAATGGCTACACCTTC. Translated: CSVEDSEANGYTF. The variable domain in full, completed from reference TRBV29-1 and TRBJ1-2, reads SAVISQKPSRDICQRGTSLTIQCQVDSQVTMMFWYRQQPGQSLTLIATANQGSEATYESGFVIDKFPISRPNLTFSTLTVSNMSPEDSSIYLCSVEDSEANGYTFGSGTRLTVV.

This chain joins TRBV5-1 and TRBJ1-1; TRBD1 is a possible D gene (6 bases). This CDR3 contains 15 residues. V gave up 0 bases and J gave up 4 bases, with 13 bases separating them. The germline gives CDR1 SGHRS, CDR2 YFSETQ. Here the CDR3 reads CASSLEGQGRTEAFF. The CDR3 DNA is TGCGCCAGCAGCTTGGAGGGTCAGGGGCGCACTGAAGCTTTCTTT.

V gene TRBV29-1 combines with J gene TRBJ2-7; TRBD1 matches at 8 bases. This CDR3 spans 14 amino acids. V trimming: 7 bases; J trimming: 4 bases; junction bases outside the gene matches: 12. The germline CDR1 and CDR2 sequences are SQVTM and ANQGSEA. In nucleotides, the CDR3 is TGCAGCGCTGGGGCAGGGGGCGGTAGTTACGAGCAGTACTTC. It codes for CSAGAGGGSYEQYF.

V gene TRBV5-1 combines with J gene TRBJ2-7; tentatively, D is TRBD2 (6 bases). The germline V and J ends were trimmed by 3 bases and 2 bases, with 15 bases remaining between them. CDR3 length: 15 residues. Per germline, CDR1 SGHRS and CDR2 YFSETQ. The CDR3 nucleotides read TGCGCCAGCAGCTCGGTGGGGGGTACCACCTACGAGCAGTACTTC. Its translation: CASSSVGGTTYEQYF.

V is TRBV2 and J is TRBJ1-1; D remains unclear. The CDR3 is 14 residues long. CDR1 is SNHLY, CDR2 FYNNEI, per germline. V lost 5 bases to trimming and J lost 6 bases, with 16 bases between them. CDR3 coding DNA: TGTGCCAGCAGTCCCAGGAGTAGGTACGCTGAAGCTTTCTTT. Translation gives CASSPRSRYAEAFF.

V usage is TRBV28 and J usage is TRBJ1-5, with TRBD1 as a possible D gene (5 bases). CDR3 length equals 13 residues. CDR1 MDHEN and CDR2 SYDVKM come from the germline V gene. Trimming removed 3 bases at V and 6 bases at J, with 9 bases between. As DNA, the CDR3 is TGTGCCAGCAGTTTGTACGGGACTCAGCCCCAGCATTTT. Protein sequence: CASSLYGTQPQHF.

This rearrangement joins TRBV11-3 to TRBJ2-5, with TRBD2 identical over 14 bases. The CDR3 contains 16 residues. V shed 3 bases, J shed 5 bases, and the junction held 5 bases outside the gene matches. Germline V gene sequence: CDR1 SGHNT, CDR2 YENEEA. The CDR3 sequence: CASSLTSGRASETQYF. The CDR3 coding sequence is TGTGCCAGCAGCTTGACTAGCGGGAGGGCCTCCGAGACCCAGTACTTC.

This clone was detected only a few times. This rearrangement joins TRBV14 to TRBJ2-2; 10 bases align to TRBD2. V dropped 0 bases and J dropped 7; count of bases not matched to a gene: 8. Germline values: CDR1 SGHDN, CDR2 FVKESK. CDR3 size: 17 residues. In DNA, the CDR3 is TGTGCCAGCAGCCAAGAGGCAGCGGGAGGGCCGGGCGGGGAGCTGTTTTTT. This codes for CASSQEAAGGPGGELFF.

In regard to this clone: In the same sample, other DNA sequences code for this CDR3. The CDR3, as DNA: TGTGCCACCAGCAGAGACAGGGGGCCCGGAAACACCATATATTTT. Its translation is CATSRDRGPGNTIYF. This sequence joins TRBV15 and TRBJ1-3; TRBD1 aligns across 8 bases. This CDR3 contains 15 residues. CDR1 and CDR2 (germline): LNHNV, YYDKDF (reference sequence). V lost 0 bases to trimming and J lost 4 bases; unmatched junction nucleotides: 2.

The chain uses TRBV5-5 and TRBJ2-7; tentatively, D is TRBD2 (6 bases). The germline V gene encodes CDR1 SGHKS and CDR2 YYEKEE (reference sequence). The CDR3 is made up of 15 amino acids. The V gene lost 2 bases and the J gene lost 6 bases, with 18 bases spanning the gap. The CDR3 DNA follows: TGTGCCAGCAGCTTCCTGGTCGGGGAGGTGGGCGAGCAGTACTTC. Translating it yields CASSFLVGEVGEQYF.

V and J are TRBV6-1 and TRBJ1-1; D remains ambiguous. Germline CDR1 reads MNHNS; CDR2 reads SASEGT. This CDR3 has 15 residues. The V gene lost 7 bases and the J gene lost 0 bases, with 15 bases spanning the gap. The CDR3 DNA is TGTGCCAGCACCCCAGTGGAGGGTGTGAACACTGAAGCTTTCTTT. Translated, it gives CASTPVEGVNTEAFF.

The rearrangement links TRBV6-5 to TRBJ2-1; 8 bases align to TRBD1. This CDR3 comprises 15 residues. V gave up 4 bases and J gave up 3 bases; unmatched junction bases: 5. Germline loops: CDR1 MNHEY, CDR2 SVGAGI. This CDR3 is CASSSRTGSYNEQFF. The CDR3 nucleotides are TGTGCCAGCAGTTCCCGGACAGGGAGCTACAATGAGCAGTTCTTC.

The CDR3 DNA is TGTGCCTGGAGTGGAGTCGCGACTAACTATGGCTACACCTTC. Protein sequence: CAWSGVATNYGYTF. The gene calls are TRBV30 and TRBJ1-2; no firm D call. Deletions cut 1 base from V and 0 bases from J, with 9 bases between. CDR1 and CDR2 from the germline V gene are GTSNPN and SVGIG (reference sequence). This CDR3 is built from 14 residues.

This clone appeared many times. This chain connects TRBV9 to TRBJ2-2, with D possibly TRBD2 on 6 matching bases. Germline CDR1 is SGDLS and CDR2 is YYNGEE. The CDR3 is 16 amino acids. Trimming cost V 0 bases and J 2 bases, with 11 bases left between them. CDR3: CASSVGAGPNTGELFF. The CDR3 nucleotides are TGTGCCAGCAGCGTAGGGGCGGGGCCAAACACCGGGGAGCTGTTTTTT.

The CDR3 loop reads CASSPQGNYGYTF. CDR3 coding DNA: TGTGCCAGCAGCCCACAGGGAAACTATGGCTACACCTTC. The rearrangement joins TRBV5-4 to TRBJ1-2; possibly TRBD1 for D (6 bases). Germline CDR1 is SGHNT and CDR2 is YYREEE (reference sequence). The CDR3 consists of 13 residues. Trimming pared 4 bases from V and 2 bases from J, leaving 9 bases between. Looking up the rest from reference TRBV5-4 and TRBJ1-2 gives the full variable domain: ETGVTQSPTHLIKTRGQQVTLRCSSQSGHNTVSWYQQALGQGPQFIFQYYREEENGRGNFPPRFSGLQFPNYSSELNVNALELDDSALYLCASSPQGNYGYTFGSGTRLTVV.

The V gene is TRBV2, the J gene TRBJ1-1; no definite D call. The CDR3 covers 14 residues. The germline V gene encodes CDR1 SNHLY and CDR2 FYNNEI. V lost 6 bases to trimming and J lost 2 bases, with 13 bases between them. The CDR3 is CASSGSFSNTEAFF. CDR3 nucleotide sequence: TGTGCCAGCAGCGGCAGCTTCTCAAACACTGAAGCTTTCTTT.

This clone was recorded a few times. The V call is TRBV7-7, the J call TRBJ2-2, with 10 positions matching TRBD1. The length of the CDR3 is 16 residues. Germline CDR1 is SSHAT and CDR2 is FNYEAQ (reference sequence). Germline trimming cut 6 bases from V and 4 bases from J; bases unmatched to any gene: 8. The CDR3, as DNA: TGTGCCAGCAGGTCCGGGACAGGGGACCGCACCGGGGAGCTGTTTTTT. Translation: CASRSGTGDRTGELFF.

The V and J genes are TRBV2 and TRBJ1-1; a weak D match, TRBD1 (5 bases). This CDR3 contains 12 residues. Trimming pared 7 bases from V and 8 bases from J, leaving 14 bases between. Germline lookup yields CDR1 SNHLY and CDR2 FYNNEI. The CDR3 nucleotides read TGTGCCAGCACTCGTAGGTGGGGGGAAGCTTTCTTT. Translating gives CASTRRWGEAFF.

The gene calls are TRBV28 and TRBJ1-1; D might be TRBD1 (5 bases). Trimming shortened V by 5 bases and J by 0 bases, and 13 bases separated the two germline ends. The CDR3 extends over 15 amino acids. In germline, CDR1 is MDHEN, CDR2 SYDVKM. The CDR3 coding sequence is TGTGCCAGCAGTAGTCAACAGGCGTTGAACACTGAAGCTTTCTTT. This encodes CASSSQQALNTEAFF. The entire variable domain, with the rest obtained from reference TRBV28 and TRBJ1-1, is as follows: DVKVTQSSRYLVKRTGEKVFLECVQDMDHENMFWYRQDPGLGLRLIYFSYDVKMKEKGDIPEGYSVSREKKERFSLILESASTNQTSMYLCASSSQQALNTEAFFGQGTRLTVV.

The chain carries TRBV4-2 and TRBJ2-2; 7 bases are shared with TRBD1. CDR1 is LGHNA, CDR2 YNFKEQ, per germline. V trimming: 3 bases; J trimming: 3 bases; junction bases outside the gene matches: 4. This CDR3 spans 15 amino acids. CDR3 sequence: CASSHRGQDTGELFF. The CDR3 DNA reads as TGTGCCAGCAGCCATAGGGGGCAAGACACCGGGGAGCTGTTTTTT.

The chain links TRBV5-1 to TRBJ1-3; D unresolved. V dropped 4 bases and J dropped 2 bases, with 10 bases sitting between them. Germline CDR1 reads SGHRS; CDR2 reads YFSETQ. The CDR3 has 14 residues. The CDR3 is CASSSGNTGNTIYF. Written as DNA, the CDR3 is TGCGCCAGCAGCAGTGGGAATACTGGAAACACCATATATTTT.

This clone appeared a single time. The genes are TRBV4-1 and TRBJ2-5; D perhaps matches TRBD2 (5 bases). V was cut by 4 bases and J by 5 bases, with 11 bases left in between. This CDR3 has 13 amino acids. Germline CDR1 and CDR2: MGHRA and YSYEKL. The CDR3 nucleotides read TGCGCCAGCAGCCCCGGGGTAATGGAGACCCAGTACTTC. It encodes CASSPGVMETQYF.

The rearrangement uses TRBV5-1 and TRBJ2-3; D is ambiguous. The germline V gene encodes CDR1 SGHRS and CDR2 YFSETQ. CDR3 size: 16 residues. V was clipped by 1 base and J by 0 bases, with 12 bases between them. CDR3 sequence reads: CASSLRAAASTDTQYF. The DNA for the CDR3 is TGCGCCAGCAGCTTGAGGGCAGCAGCTAGCACAGATACGCAGTATTTT.

This clone was picked up a small number of times. V usage is TRBV7-9 and J usage is TRBJ1-4; D not certain. CDR3 length equals 14 residues. Between the trimmed V and J ends, which lost 5 bases and 2 bases, there was a span of 9 bases. Germline CDR1 and CDR2: SEHNR and FQNEAQ (reference sequence). The DNA of the CDR3 is TGTGCCAGCAGCCAGAGAGGGACTAATGAAAAACTGTTTTTT. Translation: CASSQRGTNEKLFF. Together with reference TRBV7-9 and TRBJ1-4, the CDR3 gives the full variable domain: DTGVSQNPRHKITKRGQNVTFRCDPISEHNRLYWYRQTLGQGPEFLTYFQNEAQLEKSRLLSDRFSAERPKGSFSTLEIQRTEQGDSAMYLCASSQRGTNEKLFFGSGTQLSVL.

The CDR3 is CASSSVGTEAFF. The DNA for the CDR3 is TGTGCCAGCAGTTCTGTGGGGACTGAAGCTTTCTTT. The chain recombines TRBV6-6 with TRBJ1-1; D is ambiguous. The germline V gene has CDR1 MNHNY and CDR2 SVGAGI (reference sequence). Trimming took off 4 bases at V and 5 bases at J, with 8 bases between the two ends. The CDR3 sequence is 12 residues long.

The chain recombines TRBV6-5 with TRBJ1-2; D not resolved. The CDR3 contains 13 residues. The germline V gene has CDR1 MNHEY and CDR2 SVGAGI. Trimming stripped 9 bases from V and 0 bases from J, with 11 bases between. The CDR3 region has the DNA TGTGCCAGTCAGTCCTCTACTAACTATGGCTACACCTTC. Residues: CASQSSTNYGYTF.